Detailed here is one TCR beta chain. The sample comes from a study of spatial heterogeneity in lung cancer. Trimming took off 2 bases at V and 3 bases at J, with 16 bases between the two ends. Germline assignment: CDR1 MNHNY and CDR2 SVGAGI (reference sequence). This CDR3 comprises 16 residues. A unique molecular identifier was attached to every TCR cDNA molecule. MiXCR, applied by TCRdb to the 5' RACE reads, yields one record per CDR3 protein. Of about 17,000 distinct CDR3 sequences detected, about a fifth appear once; the ten largest clones hold under 20%. Time point of the sample: sample taken at primary tumor resection. Tumor, nontumor lung or frozen PBMC supplied whole RNA, sequenced without sorting.

This chain connects TRBV6-6 to TRBJ1-1; no clear D. The starting material was PBMCs, obtained at surgery. The receptor comes from a female donor with early-stage non-small cell lung cancer. CDR3 sequence reads: CASSYSAGRVYTEAFF. The CDR3 nucleotides are TGTGCCAGCAGTTACAGTGCGGGGAGGGTGTACACTGAAGCTTTCTTT.